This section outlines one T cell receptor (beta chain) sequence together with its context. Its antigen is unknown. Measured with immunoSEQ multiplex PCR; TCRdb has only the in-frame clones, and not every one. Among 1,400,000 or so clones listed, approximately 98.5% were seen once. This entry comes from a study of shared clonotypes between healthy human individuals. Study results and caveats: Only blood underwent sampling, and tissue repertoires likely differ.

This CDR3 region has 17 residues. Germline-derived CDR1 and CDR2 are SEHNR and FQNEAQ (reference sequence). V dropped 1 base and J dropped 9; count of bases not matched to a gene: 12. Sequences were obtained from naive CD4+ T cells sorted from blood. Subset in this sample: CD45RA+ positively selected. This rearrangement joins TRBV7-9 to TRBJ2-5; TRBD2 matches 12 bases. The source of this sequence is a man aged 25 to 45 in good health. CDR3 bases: TGTGCCAGCAGCTTAGAGATGGGACTAGCGGGCTCTTGGGCCCAGTACTTC. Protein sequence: CASSLEMGLAGSWAQYF.